These T cell receptor beta chains were read from a single sample in a study of post-analysis software for immune sequencing data. Each CDR3 protein gets one entry after TCRdb re-called the PCR reads with MiXCR. The sample has fewer than 850,000 distinct CDR3 sequences; around 27% are singletons. The sequenced sample was blood. These receptors all stem from a girl aged 5-17 years with multiple sclerosis. Each CDR3 is given with its conserved first and last residue. The order of the fields is J gene, D gene, V gene, clone size, CDR3 protein, CDR3 DNA. D genes are given only for firm matches. Some rows have no size entry. The others give once, few or many, or a class for an expanded clone.

TRBJ2-6 | NA | TRBV20-1 | NA | CSARERGAGANVLTF | TGCAGTGCTAGAGAGAGGGGCGCTGGGGCCAACGTCCTGACTTTC
TRBJ2-4 | TRBD1 | TRBV9 | few | CASSVAPGGRLPDGENIQYF | TGTGCCAGCAGCGTAGCTCCAGGGGGTCGCCTCCCCGACGGCGAAAACATTCAGTACTTC
TRBJ2-3 | TRBD1 | TRBV12-3/TRBV12-4 | NA | CASKLGTARADTQYF | TGTGCCAGCAAACTGGGGACAGCTAGAGCAGATACGCAGTATTTT
TRBJ2-5 | NA | TRBV20-1 | few | CSASLQVGETQYF | TGCAGTGCTAGTTTACAGGTGGGAGAGACCCAGTACTTC
TRBJ1-2 | TRBD1 | TRBV7-7 | NA | CASSFIPGQRNYGYTF | TGTGCTAGCAGCTTCATACCGGGACAGCGGAACTATGGCTACACCTTC
TRBJ2-7 | NA | TRBV20-1 | NA | CSARTRTSSYEQYF | TGCAGTGCTAGGACCCGAACATCCTCCTACGAGCAGTACTTC
TRBJ2-3 | NA | TRBV12-3/TRBV12-4 | few | CASSFGGSADTQYF | TGTGCCAGCAGTTTTGGGGGCAGCGCAGATACGCAGTATTTT
TRBJ1-2 | NA | TRBV12-3/TRBV12-4 | NA | CASRSLGADYGYTF | TGTGCCAGCAGATCGTTAGGGGCTGACTATGGCTACACCTTC
TRBJ1-1 | NA | TRBV4-1 | NA | CASSPGTRTEAFF | TGCGCCAGCAGCCCGGGGACCCGAACTGAAGCTTTCTTT
TRBJ1-5 | NA | TRBV12-3/TRBV12-4 | few | CASSPLTGTNQPQHF | TGTGCCAGCAGCCCCCTCACAGGGACCAATCAGCCCCAGCATTTT
TRBJ1-2 | TRBD1 | TRBV7-9 | NA | CASSSLDRVGGYTF | TGTGCCAGCAGCTCCCTGGACAGGGTGGGGGGCTACACCTTC
TRBJ2-1 | TRBD2 | TRBV20-1 | NA | CSARSTTSASSSYNEQFF | TGCAGTGCTAGATCTACGACTAGCGCGTCCAGCTCCTACAATGAGCAGTTCTTC
TRBJ2-3 | NA | TRBV5-1 | few | CASSLDRRVMGTDTQYF | TGCGCCAGCAGCTTGGATAGAAGGGTTATGGGGACAGATACGCAGTATTTT
TRBJ2-5 | NA | TRBV10-3 | few | CATSDWSSRETQYF | TGTGCCACCAGTGATTGGTCTAGCAGGGAGACCCAGTACTTC
TRBJ1-3 | NA | TRBV29-1 | NA | CSVRTTGNTIYF | TGCAGCGTCCGGACTACCGGAAACACCATATATTTT
TRBJ2-1 | NA | TRBV5-1 | NA | CASSSEGYNEQFF | TGCGCCAGCAGCTCTGAAGGCTACAATGAGCAGTTCTTC
TRBJ2-7 | TRBD1 | TRBV20-1 | NA | CSARGIRGRTGYYEQYF | TGCAGTGCTAGAGGGATCCGGGGCAGGACAGGATACTACGAGCAGTACTTC
TRBJ1-1 | NA | TRBV28 | NA | CASSLGLRDAEAFF | TGTGCCAGCAGTTTGGGTCTGAGAGACGCTGAAGCTTTCTTT
TRBJ1-2 | TRBD1 | TRBV19 | NA | CAKCRGRSNYGYTF | TGTGCCAAATGCAGGGGGCGGTCAAACTATGGCTACACCTTC
TRBJ1-6 | NA | TRBV14 | NA | CASSQFGAADSPLHF | TGTGCCAGCAGCCAGTTCGGGGCGGCCGATTCACCCCTCCACTTT
TRBJ1-2 | NA | TRBV12-3/TRBV12-4 | NA | CASSVTEFYGYTF | TGTGCCAGCAGCGTTACGGAGTTCTATGGCTACACCTTC
TRBJ1-2 | TRBD1 | TRBV20-1 | NA | CSATPGTGGDPYYGYTF | TGCAGTGCTACCCCCGGGACAGGGGGCGATCCCTACTATGGCTACACCTTC
TRBJ2-2 | TRBD1 | TRBV24-1 | NA | CATSDLGDRAHTGERFF | TGTGCCACCAGTGATTTGGGGGACAGGGCCCACACCGGGGAGCGGTTTTTT
TRBJ1-5 | TRBD1 | TRBV6-5 | few | CASSKDRGQPQHF | TGTGCCAGCAGCAAGGACAGGGGCCAGCCCCAGCATTTT
TRBJ2-3 | NA | TRBV20-1 | NA | CSARNRDSTDTQYF | TGCAGTGCTAGAAACAGGGACTCCACAGATACGCAGTATTTT
TRBJ1-5 | NA | TRBV7-2 | NA | CASSPRGIGNQPQHF | TGTGCCAGCAGCCCGCGGGGGATAGGCAATCAGCCCCAGCATTTT
TRBJ2-3 | NA | TRBV12-3/TRBV12-4 | few | CASSSTYADTQYF | TGTGCCAGCAGCTCTACGTACGCAGATACGCAGTATTTT
TRBJ2-7 | NA | TRBV5-1 | few | CASRVEYGDLTYEQYF | TGCGCCAGCAGGGTTGAATACGGTGATCTAACCTACGAGCAGTACTTC
TRBJ2-7 | TRBD1 | TRBV10-3 | NA | CAINRDSYEQYF | TGTGCCATCAACCGGGACAGCTACGAGCAGTACTTC
TRBJ2-1 | NA | TRBV7-8 | NA | CASSHRPYNEQFF | TGTGCCAGCAGCCACAGACCCTACAATGAGCAGTTCTTC
TRBJ2-7 | TRBD2 | TRBV5-5 | NA | CASSLSGNIYEQYF | TGTGCCAGCAGCTTAAGCGGGAATATCTACGAGCAGTACTTC
TRBJ2-1 | TRBD2 | TRBV28 | NA | CASSPSGRASYNEQFF | TGTGCCAGCAGTCCTAGCGGGAGGGCTTCCTACAATGAGCAGTTCTTC
TRBJ2-7 | TRBD1 | TRBV28 | NA | CASSLPDREILHEQYF | TGTGCCAGCAGTCTACCCGACAGGGAGATTCTCCACGAGCAGTACTTC
TRBJ2-1 | NA | TRBV4-2 | NA | CASSQEGGTQGGQFF | TGTGCCAGCAGCCAAGAAGGTGGAACCCAGGGTGGGCAGTTCTTC
TRBJ2-1 | TRBD1 | TRBV7-2 | NA | CASSRDRDHNEQFF | TGTGCCAGCAGCCGCGACAGGGACCACAATGAGCAGTTCTTC